Below, 4 T cell receptor beta chains from the same sample are listed, as sequenced in a study of blood T cell repertoires in COVID-19. Clones were sequenced by immunoSEQ multiplex PCR, and TCRdb holds only the in-frame ones, with some missing. The sample includes approximately 200,000 clones, 70% to 85% of them seen just once. The sample consisted of peripheral blood. The receptor source for this set is a human donor with acute or convalescent COVID-19. The donor label of this sample is uncertain.

The chain recombines TRBV5-1 with TRBJ1-6, with TRBD1 as a possible D gene (6 bases). Germline CDR1 is SGHRS and CDR2 is YFSETQ. The germline V and J ends were trimmed by 4 bases and 10 bases, with 18 bases remaining between them. This CDR3 is 15 amino acids long. The CDR3 reads CASSTQQGLASPLHF. In nucleotides, the CDR3 is TGCGCCAGCAGCACCCAACAGGGTCTCGCATCACCCCTCCACTTT.

This chain links TRBV10-3 with TRBJ2-2; 7 nucleotides line up with TRBD2. The length of the CDR3 is 13 residues. Germline V gives CDR1 ENHRY, CDR2 SYGVKD. Trimming at V came to 11 bases and at J to 2 bases, leaving 5 bases not matched to a gene. This chain's CDR3 is CALGGVNTGELFF. CDR3 nucleotide sequence: TGTGCCTTGGGGGGGGTAAACACCGGGGAGCTGTTTTTT.

The V and J genes are TRBV6-1 and TRBJ1-4, with D maybe TRBD1 (5 bases). The CDR3 extends over 15 amino acids. Trimming took 3 bases from V and 7 from J, leaving 15 bases between them. In germline, CDR1 is MNHNS, CDR2 SASEGT. For the CDR3, the DNA is TGTGCCAGCAGTGACCCCCAGGGAGGTAGTGAAAAACTGTTTTTT. It codes for CASSDPQGGSEKLFF.

The gene calls are TRBV19 and TRBJ2-3, with 8 bases that match TRBD1. Losses at the gene ends were 5 bases for V and 0 bases for J; bases not matched to a gene: 7. CDR3 length equals 16 residues. From germline, CDR1 is LNHDA and CDR2 SQIVND (reference sequence). CDR3 residues: CASSALGQGSTDTQYF. DNA for the CDR3: TGTGCCAGTAGTGCCCTAGGACAGGGAAGCACAGATACGCAGTATTTT.